Listed below are T cell receptor beta chains from one sample, sequenced in a study of CD8+ T cells in alopecia areata. Clones were read by immunoSEQ multiplex PCR, and TCRdb kept only the in-frame ones, dropping some. Of roughly 190,000 clones in the sample, roughly 60% were seen once. Sequences were derived from CD4+ T cells sorted from blood, sampled at week 24, from a patient treated with tofacitinib. Every receptor here comes from a human donor with alopecia areata. Each CDR3 is given with its conserved first and last residue. A D gene is named only where the DNA matches it firmly. A clone size is listed for some rows: how often the clone was seen (once, few, many), or a class if it is expanded.

V gene	D gene	J gene	clone size	CDR3 protein	CDR3 DNA
TRBV4-1	TRBD1	TRBJ1-2	.	CASSQGQANYGYTF	TGCGCCAGCAGCCAGGGACAGGCAAACTATGGCTACACCTTC
TRBV29-1	.	TRBJ1-2	.	CSPTSVVGTF	TGCAGCCCTACTTCAGTCGTTGGTACCTTC
TRBV2	.	TRBJ1-5	.	CASNGATGNQPQHF	TGTGCCAGCAATGGGGCGACGGGTAATCAGCCCCAGCATTTT
TRBV30	.	TRBJ1-1	.	CAWSVRTPEAFF	TGTGCCTGGAGTGTACGAACCCCAGAAGCTTTCTTT
TRBV30	TRBD1	TRBJ2-5	.	CACDRGTGRETQYF	TGTGCCTGTGACAGGGGAACGGGTCGAGAGACCCAGTACTTC
TRBV6-1	.	TRBJ2-1	few	CASSETGYEQFF	TGTGCCAGCAGTGAAACAGGGTATGAGCAGTTCTTC
TRBV5-8	TRBD1	TRBJ2-7	.	CASSFAGTGSSEQYF	TGTGCCAGCAGCTTTGCGGGGACAGGGAGCTCCGAGCAGTACTTC
TRBV4-3	.	TRBJ1-2	.	CASSQGIYGYTF	TGCGCCAGCAGCCAGGGGATCTATGGCTACACCTTC
TRBV2	.	TRBJ1-2	.	CASRPQMRATYGYTF	TGTGCCAGCAGGCCACAGATGAGGGCTACCTATGGCTACACCTTC
TRBV7-2	.	TRBJ2-7	.	CASSTDRLGQYF	TGTGCCAGCAGCACAGACAGGCTCGGGCAGTACTTC
TRBV29-1	.	TRBJ2-7	few	CSISDGSYEQYF	TGCAGCATTTCGGACGGCTCCTACGAGCAGTACTTC
TRBV28	.	TRBJ1-2	once	CASAGGGQIYGYTF	TGTGCCAGTGCCGGTGGAGGACAGATCTATGGCTACACCTTC
TRBV25-1	.	TRBJ1-5	.	CASSPGDQPQHF	TGTGCCAGCAGCCCGGGTGATCAGCCCCAGCATTTT
TRBV2	TRBD1	TRBJ1-1	.	CASSVQGGNTEAFF	TGTGCCAGCAGTGTTCAGGGGGGGAACACTGAAGCTTTCTTT
TRBV29-1	.	TRBJ1-1	.	CSVVRVYEAFF	TGCAGCGTTGTTCGGGTATATGAAGCTTTCTTT
TRBV29-1	TRBD2	TRBJ2-3	once	CSGMISGVRDTQYF	TGCAGCGGGATGATTAGCGGGGTCCGAGATACGCAGTATTTT
TRBV29-1	TRBD1	TRBJ1-2	.	CSVDRGIYTF	TGCAGCGTGGACAGGGGCATCTACACCTTC
TRBV7-8	.	TRBJ1-1	.	CASSFEVNTEAFF	TGTGCCAGCAGCTTTGAGGTGAACACTGAAGCTTTCTTT
TRBV30	.	TRBJ1-6	once	CAWRHANSPLHF	TGTGCCTGGAGGCACGCTAATTCACCCCTCCACTTT
TRBV27	.	TRBJ2-7	.	CASCNRAHEQYF	TGTGCCAGCTGCAACAGGGCCCACGAGCAGTACTTC
TRBV30	.	TRBJ1-2	.	CAWRAVRASYGYTF	TGTGCCTGGAGAGCAGTCAGGGCCTCCTATGGCTACACCTTC
TRBV30	TRBD1	TRBJ2-7	.	CAWSRDRGHEQYF	TGTGCCTGGAGCCGGGACAGGGGGCACGAGCAGTACTTC
TRBV5-1	.	TRBJ2-7	once	CASTDRNSYEQYF	TGCGCCAGCACTGACAGAAATTCCTACGAGCAGTACTTC
TRBV5-6	.	TRBJ1-2	.	CASSLPASNYGYTF	TGTGCCAGCAGCTTACCAGCTTCTAACTATGGCTACACCTTC
TRBV30	.	TRBJ2-5	.	CAWSVGAGLVEETQYF	TGTGCCTGGAGTGTAGGGGCGGGGTTAGTGGAAGAGACCCAGTACTTC
TRBV29-1	.	TRBJ1-4	.	CSVKRRGADEKLFF	TGCAGCGTTAAGCGAAGAGGAGCGGATGAAAAACTGTTTTTT
TRBV11-2	.	TRBJ2-4	.	CASSLGQTSQYF	TGTGCCAGCAGCTTAGGTCAGACATCTCAGTACTTC
TRBV5-4	.	TRBJ1-1	.	CASSLPNTEAFF	TGTGCCAGCAGCTTGCCGAACACTGAAGCTTTCTTT
TRBV7-2	.	TRBJ1-5	few	CASTLSGGNQPQHF	TGTGCCAGCACCCTATCGGGGGGGAATCAGCCCCAGCATTTT
TRBV18	TRBD1	TRBJ2-6	.	CASSPVGGTGSSGANVLTF	TGTGCCAGCTCACCAGTGGGCGGGACAGGATCTTCTGGGGCCAACGTCCTGACTTTC
TRBV10-2	TRBD1	TRBJ2-7	.	CASSEPNRDRAYEQYF	TGCGCCAGCAGTGAGCCGAACCGGGACAGGGCGTACGAGCAGTACTTC
TRBV5-4	TRBD2	TRBJ2-1	few	CASSLAGGRFRSVEQFF	TGTGCCAGCAGCTTAGCGGGAGGCAGATTTCGCTCGGTGGAGCAGTTCTTC
TRBV10-3	.	TRBJ2-6	.	CAIRAGGANVLTF	TGTGCCATCAGGGCCGGTGGGGCCAACGTCCTGACTTTC
TRBV2	.	TRBJ1-1	once	CASSVGSVNTEAFF	TGTGCCAGCAGTGTGGGCAGCGTGAACACTGAAGCTTTCTTT
TRBV29-1	.	TRBJ1-2	few	CSVDGGRGYTF	TGCAGCGTTGATGGGGGGCGAGGCTACACCTTC
TRBV10-3	.	TRBJ2-7	.	CAINKDRPPYEQYF	TGTGCCATCAATAAAGACCGACCGCCCTACGAGCAGTACTTC
TRBV2	.	TRBJ2-7	.	CASRGGSAYEQYF	TGTGCCAGCAGAGGAGGTTCCGCCTACGAGCAGTACTTC
TRBV14	.	TRBJ2-1	.	CASSQSYNEQFF	TGTGCCAGCAGCCAAAGTTACAATGAGCAGTTCTTC
TRBV5-5	.	TRBJ1-4	few	CASSPGAEGSHDNF	TGTGCCAGCAGCCCGGGCGCGGAAGGCTCCCACGATAATTTT
TRBV5-1	.	TRBJ2-1	.	CASSFNTLGEQFF	TGCGCCAGCAGCTTTAATACTTTGGGCGAGCAGTTCTTC
TRBV7-2	.	TRBJ1-1	once	CASSLDRAFSTEAFF	TGTGCCAGCAGCTTAGATCGGGCATTTAGCACTGAAGCTTTCTTT
TRBV30	.	TRBJ1-1	.	CAWSFTGRAFF	TGTGCCTGGAGTTTTACAGGGCGAGCTTTCTTT
TRBV7-2	.	TRBJ1-1	.	CASSLLRGRLYTEAFF	TGTGCCAGCAGCTTACTTCGGGGCCGATTGTACACTGAAGCTTTCTTT
TRBV28	.	TRBJ1-2	few	CASTQQGRHGYTF	TGTGCCAGCACCCAACAGGGACGGCATGGCTACACCTTC
TRBV25-1	TRBD1	TRBJ2-1	.	CASSDLRQGGYEQFF	TGTGCCAGCAGTGACCTAAGACAGGGGGGATATGAGCAGTTCTTC
TRBV29-1	.	TRBJ2-5	.	CSVVAETQYF	TGCAGCGTTGTCGCAGAGACCCAGTACTTC
TRBV9	TRBD1	TRBJ1-5	.	CASSVEGTGVQPQHF	TGTGCCAGCAGCGTAGAAGGGACAGGGGTTCAGCCCCAGCATTTT
TRBV9	.	TRBJ2-3	few	CASRKGGTSTDTQYF	TGTGCCAGCAGGAAGGGGGGGACATCCACAGATACGCAGTATTTT
TRBV11-3	TRBD1	TRBJ2-1	.	CASSLGTGVQFF	TGTGCCAGCAGCTTAGGAACAGGGGTACAGTTCTTC
TRBV30	TRBD2	TRBJ2-1	.	CAWSATIKLAGAVFF	TGTGCCTGGAGTGCAACAATAAAACTAGCGGGGGCTGTGTTCTTC
TRBV30	.	TRBJ1-2	.	CAWSVKAPYGYTF	TGTGCCTGGAGTGTTAAGGCCCCCTATGGCTACACCTTC
TRBV7-2	.	TRBJ2-7	.	CASSLNPYEQYF	TGTGCCAGCAGCCTGAACCCCTACGAGCAGTACTTC
TRBV29-1	.	TRBJ2-6	.	CSVGRGSGANVLTF	TGCAGCGTGGGACGGGGCTCTGGGGCCAACGTCCTGACTTTC
TRBV29-1	.	TRBJ1-1	.	CSVEGGSGVGTEAFF	TGCAGCGTTGAAGGAGGGTCCGGGGTTGGAACTGAAGCTTTCTTT
TRBV29-1	.	TRBJ1-2	.	CSEGTTHGYTF	TGCAGCGAAGGGACGACCCATGGCTACACCTTC
TRBV19	.	TRBJ1-2	few	CASSVRSYGYTF	TGTGCCAGTAGTGTTCGGAGCTATGGCTACACCTTC